The entry below gives a single T cell receptor beta chain sequence along with its context. Its specificity is not known. Generated by immunoSEQ multiplex PCR, the TCRdb table keeps only in-frame clones and is missing some. The sample yields some 120,000 clones, 86% seen once. CDR3 length equals 14 residues. V gave up 8 bases and J gave up 2 bases; unmatched junction bases: 4. The V gene's germline CDR1 is KGHDR and CDR2 SFDVKD. These data originate in a study of T cell responses to AZD1222 COVID-19 vaccine. Second-dose schedules of about 4 or about 12 weeks were combined. General study findings and limits: Increases in Spike-specific TCR breadth and depth were seen after two AZD1222 doses. Repertoires in all cases were sampled only once the peak T cell response had passed. Nearly half of spike-specific TCRs reportedly target variant regions that are unmutated in the B.1.351 and B.1.1.7 variants.

The rearrangement joins TRBV24-1 to TRBJ2-3; 9 nucleotides align to TRBD1. The receptor comes from an adult who received the AZD1222 COVID-19 vaccine. The sample here was peripheral blood, taken 28 days after the second AZD1222 dose. This chain's CDR3 is CATNWTGDTDTQYF. The CDR3 DNA reads TGTGCCACCAACTGGACAGGGGACACAGATACGCAGTATTTT.